The 3 T cell receptor beta chains below come from one sample, sequenced in a study of T cell responses to AZD1222 COVID-19 vaccine. This table comes from immunoSEQ multiplex PCR, and its TCRdb copy is limited to in-frame clones, with some not included. The sample includes more than 150,000 clones, 85% to 90% seen only once; the top ten take under 8%. Sequencing used peripheral blood, obtained on day 0 of AZD1222 vaccination. Receptors were obtained from an adult in good health.

V usage is TRBV27 and J usage is TRBJ1-6, with D possibly being TRBD1 (5 bases). Germline loops: CDR1 MNHEY, CDR2 SMNVEV (reference sequence). The CDR3 is 14 amino acids. Trimming left V 7 bases short and J 10 bases short, with 17 bases between. DNA for the CDR3: TGTGCCAGCAATCCGTCCCCAGGGCAGTCACCCCTCCACTTT. It codes for CASNPSPGQSPLHF.

The chain employs TRBV27 and TRBJ1-2; 7 bases align to TRBD1. The CDR3 is made up of 13 amino acids. Germline CDR1 MNHEY, CDR2 SMNVEV (reference sequence). After removal of 7 bases from V and 2 bases from J, the junction contained 4 bases not matched to a gene. CDR3 amino acids: CASTKTGNYGYTF. Here the CDR3 DNA reads TGTGCCAGCACCAAGACAGGGAACTATGGCTACACCTTC.

This clone was detected once. The rearrangement joins TRBV19 to TRBJ1-1; unclear D gene. Trimming cost V 2 bases and J 3 bases, with 10 bases left between them. The CDR3 consists of 14 residues. Germline assignment: CDR1 LNHDA and CDR2 SQIVND (reference sequence). CDR3 DNA: TGTGCCAGTAGTATATGGGAAGAAGACACTGAAGCTTTCTTT. Translating gives CASSIWEEDTEAFF.